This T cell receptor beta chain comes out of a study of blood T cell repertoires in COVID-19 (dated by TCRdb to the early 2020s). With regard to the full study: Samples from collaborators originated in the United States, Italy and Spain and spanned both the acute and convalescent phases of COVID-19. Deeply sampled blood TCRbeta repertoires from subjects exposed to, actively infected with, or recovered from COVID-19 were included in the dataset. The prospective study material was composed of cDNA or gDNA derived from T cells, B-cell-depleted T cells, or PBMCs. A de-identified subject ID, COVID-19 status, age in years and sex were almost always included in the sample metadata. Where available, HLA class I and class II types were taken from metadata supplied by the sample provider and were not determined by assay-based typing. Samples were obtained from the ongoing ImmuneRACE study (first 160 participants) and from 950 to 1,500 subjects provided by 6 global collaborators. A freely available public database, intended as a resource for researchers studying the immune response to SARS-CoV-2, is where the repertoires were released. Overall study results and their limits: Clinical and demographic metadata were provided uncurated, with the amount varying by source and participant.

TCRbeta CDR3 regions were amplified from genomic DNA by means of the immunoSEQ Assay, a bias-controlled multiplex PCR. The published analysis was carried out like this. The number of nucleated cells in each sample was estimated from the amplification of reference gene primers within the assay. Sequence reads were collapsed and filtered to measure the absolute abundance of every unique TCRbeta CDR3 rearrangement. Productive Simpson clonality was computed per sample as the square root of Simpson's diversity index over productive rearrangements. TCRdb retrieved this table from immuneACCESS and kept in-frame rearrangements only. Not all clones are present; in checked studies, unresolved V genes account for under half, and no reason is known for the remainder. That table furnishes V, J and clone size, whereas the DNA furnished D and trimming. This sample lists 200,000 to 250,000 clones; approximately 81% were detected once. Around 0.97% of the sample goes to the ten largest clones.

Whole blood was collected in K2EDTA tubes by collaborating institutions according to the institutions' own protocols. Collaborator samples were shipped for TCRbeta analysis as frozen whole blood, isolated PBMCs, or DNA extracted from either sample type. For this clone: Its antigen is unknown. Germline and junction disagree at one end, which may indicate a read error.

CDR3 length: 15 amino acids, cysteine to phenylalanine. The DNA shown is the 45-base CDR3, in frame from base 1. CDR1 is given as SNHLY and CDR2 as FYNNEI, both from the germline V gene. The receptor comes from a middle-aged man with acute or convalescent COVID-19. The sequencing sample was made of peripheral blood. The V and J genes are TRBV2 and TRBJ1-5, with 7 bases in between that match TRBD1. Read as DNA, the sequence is TGTGCCAGCAGAGAAGGGACAGTGAGCAATCAGCCCCAGCATTTT. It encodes CASREGTVSNQPQHF.